One T cell receptor beta chain is described in this entry. Its specificity is not known. The sample contains more than one DNA sequence encoding this CDR3. The data were obtained in a study of shared clonotypes between healthy human individuals. The overall study: Donors had three CD4 naive, three CD4 memory, two CD8 naive and one CD8 memory plate apiece.

All of the donors resided in Nashville, Tennessee, and each was a Caucasian adult. Findings and limits, study-wide: The naive CD4 repertoires of a few donors were compared, and around 4.9% of clonotypes were shared.

Assay: immunoSEQ multiplex PCR; the TCRdb copy retains only in-frame clones and omits some. The table has around 2.5 million clones, approximately 93% seen once. Germline assignment: CDR1 SQVTM and CDR2 ANQGSEA. This CDR3 comprises 10 residues. Trimming pared 6 bases from V and 2 bases from J, leaving 4 bases between. This sequence joins TRBV29-1 and TRBJ1-2; D is unclear. The TCR sequence derives from a man in his late teens or twenties in good health. Some clones in this sample may be carry-over from other donors' samples. Sequences were obtained from naive CD4+ T cells from PBMCs. Subset noted: CD45RA+ positively selected. The CDR3 nucleotides are TGCAGCGTGCTGAACTATGGCTACACCTTC. Protein product: CSVLNYGYTF. Full variable domain (remainder filled in from reference TRBV29-1 and TRBJ1-2): SAVISQKPSRDICQRGTSLTIQCQVDSQVTMMFWYRQQPGQSLTLIATANQGSEATYESGFVIDKFPISRPNLTFSTLTVSNMSPEDSSIYLCSVLNYGYTFGSGTRLTVV.